Below, 11 T cell receptor beta chains from the same sample are listed, as sequenced in a study of T cells in Graves' hyperthyroidism and ophthalmopathy. RNA transcripts yielded amplified TCR beta CDR3 regions. Primed by the HTBI set, a first-round RT-PCR was run on the TCR CDR3. TCRdb processed the multiplex PCR reads anew with MiXCR; each CDR3 protein has one entry. The sample lists more than 500,000 distinct CDR3 sequences; roughly 15% were seen once. The sample taken for sequencing was blood. Receptors originate from a woman aged 40 to 55 with Graves' ophthalmopathy.

This clonotype was seen ten or more times. The chain combines TRBV6-6 with TRBJ1-5, with a weak D call TRBD1 (5 bases). CDR1 is MNHNY, CDR2 SVGAGI, per germline (reference sequence). The CDR3 totals 15 residues. Between the trimmed V and J ends, which lost 4 bases and 0 bases, there was a span of 10 bases. The DNA of the CDR3 is TGTGCCAGCAGTTCGCGCAGGGCTAGCAATCAGCCCCAGCATTTT. Translating it yields CASSSRRASNQPQHF.

This clonotype was picked up many times. The chain is built from TRBV20-1 and TRBJ2-7; a possible D gene is TRBD2 (5 bases). Germline CDR1 and CDR2: DFQATT and SNEGSKA (reference sequence). Trimming left V 7 bases short and J 3 bases short, with 13 bases between. This CDR3 contains 12 residues. The CDR3 DNA sequence: TGCAGTGTTCCCGACGGGGTCTACGAGCAGTACTTC. Translated, it gives CSVPDGVYEQYF.

This clonotype was seen many times. The chain has TRBV24-1 and TRBJ1-5; 10 bases map to TRBD1. Per germline, CDR1 KGHDR and CDR2 SFDVKD. This CDR3 is 14 amino acids long. J gave up 7 bases and V 6 bases, and 5 bases lay outside the gene matches. In nucleotides, the CDR3 is TGTGCCACCAGTAACCGGGACAGGGGCCAGCCCCAGCATTTT. Translated, it gives CATSNRDRGQPQHF.

This clonotype was seen a few times. J is TRBJ1-5 and V is TRBV24-1; the D gene is possibly TRBD1 (5 bases). V gave up 3 bases and J gave up 5 bases, with 7 bases separating them. CDR3 length: 13 amino acids. Germline loops: CDR1 KGHDR, CDR2 SFDVKD. CDR3 nucleotide sequence: TGTGCCACCAGTGATCAGGGCTATCAGCCCCAGCATTTT. This translates into CATSDQGYQPQHF.

There are many counts of this clonotype. The rearrangement links TRBV7-2 to TRBJ2-7, with D maybe TRBD1 (5 bases). V shed 4 bases and J shed 6 bases, with 10 bases lying between them. Germline lookup yields CDR1 SGHTA and CDR2 FQGNSA. CDR3 length: 12 amino acids. DNA of the CDR3: TGTGCCAGCAGCTCCCCAGGGTCCGAGCAGTACTTC. Protein product: CASSSPGSEQYF.

Many counts were recorded for this clonotype. The V and J genes are TRBV7-3 and TRBJ2-2, with D perhaps matching TRBD1 (5 bases). Trimming shortened V by 4 bases and J by 6 bases, and 9 bases separated the two germline ends. The CDR3 is made up of 13 amino acids. Looked up from germline, CDR1 is SGHTA and CDR2 is FQGTGA. The CDR3 loop is CASSSSGPGELFF. For the CDR3, the DNA is TGTGCCAGCAGCTCCTCAGGGCCCGGGGAGCTGTTTTTT.

This clonotype was counted ten times or more. V gene TRBV6-1 combines with J gene TRBJ2-7; D might be TRBD1 (7 bases). The length of the CDR3 is 14 residues. The germline V gene has CDR1 MNHNS and CDR2 SASEGT. Trimming took off 2 bases at V and 2 bases at J, with 10 bases between the two ends. The CDR3 sequence is CASSEQGGAYEQYF. The CDR3 DNA reads TGTGCCAGCAGTGAACAGGGGGGAGCCTACGAGCAGTACTTC.

This clonotype was detected many times. This rearrangement joins TRBV12-3 or TRBV12-4 to TRBJ2-2; D is uncertain. The length of the CDR3 is 12 residues. V dropped 8 bases and J dropped 6 bases, with 10 bases sitting between them. CDR3 coding DNA: TGTGCCAGCTGCTCAATAGCCGGGGAGCTGTTTTTT. Its translation is CASCSIAGELFF.

This clonotype occurred many times. This chain uses TRBV29-1 with TRBJ2-2, with 7 positions matching TRBD2. V was pared by 7 bases and J by 1 base, with 9 bases of the junction left unmatched. Germline V gene sequence: CDR1 SQVTM, CDR2 ANQGSEA. The CDR3 runs to 15 residues. The CDR3 DNA reads TGCAGCGCCCAGAAAGGCGGGAGGAACACCGGGGAGCTGTTTTTT. It specifies CSAQKGGRNTGELFF.

There are many counts of this clonotype. The chain joins TRBV28 to TRBJ1-2; D unclear. The length of the CDR3 is 13 residues. CDR1 is MDHEN, CDR2 SYDVKM, per germline. V was clipped by 7 bases and J by 8 bases, with 17 bases between them. CDR3: CASTPGPVGGYTF. The CDR3 DNA reads TGTGCCAGCACCCCCGGGCCCGTCGGAGGCTACACCTTC.

This clonotype was found a few times. J is TRBJ2-2 and V is TRBV12-3 or TRBV12-4, with D uncertain. Trimming took off 11 bases at V and 6 bases at J, with 25 bases between the two ends. The CDR3 has 16 amino acids. DNA for the CDR3: TGTGCCTTCCGGATAAGGACGGCCCAGGTATCCGGGGAGCTGTTTTTT. Translating gives CAFRIRTAQVSGELFF.